This T cell receptor (beta chain) is from a study of T-cell memory formation after mild COVID-19. Study summary: Largely donor-specific TCR clusters were found. General observations from the study: Pre-infection memory showed some responding clones, and this suggested that cross-reactive memory joined. The main location of contracting CD4+ clones was CM and EM, and that of contracting CD8+ clones was EMRA. Later expanders leaned CD4+, whereas day 15 to 85 contracting clones were balanced CD4/CD8.

The CDR3 runs to 15 residues. Germline V gene data show CDR1 as SGHTA and CDR2 as FQGNSA. V was clipped by 0 bases and J by 4 bases; unmatched bases: 3. In its sample, this clonotype was seen a few times. Its antigen is not known. Each CDR3 protein is one row after TCRdb ran MiXCR on the 5' RACE reads. In the table there are around 300,000 distinct CDR3 sequences, under 15% of which are singletons. This sequence was found in a man aged 18 to 35 who had mild COVID-19 (a few samples of this study predate the infection). Cell type and time point are not known. Sequences were obtained from PBMCs or a T cell subset sorted from them (not recorded which). The V and J genes are TRBV7-2 and TRBJ1-1; 9 positions match TRBD1. The CDR3 loop is CASSLAGQGGTEAFF. CDR3 DNA sequence: TGTGCCAGCAGCTTAGCGGGACAGGGCGGCACTGAAGCTTTCTTT.